This record concerns one T cell receptor beta chain sequence. Its target is not known. The data are from a study of T cells in localized non-small cell lung cancer. Profiling relied on immunoSEQ multiplex PCR, and the TCRdb table lists in-frame clones only, not all of them. The table has tens of thousands of clones, roughly 90% seen once. Germline CDR1 is SGHRS and CDR2 is YFSETQ. This CDR3 is 16 amino acids long. V gave up 0 bases and J gave up 5 bases; unmatched junction bases: 5. Regarding the study as a whole: In the blood, greater T cell density corresponded to longer overall survival. The appearance of a median approximately 60 of the top 100 tumor clones was seen in adjacent lung. Tumor showed lower T cell clonality than uninvolved adjacent lung, where it was highest. Heterogeneity is still possible, as just one tumor region was sequenced.

The chain joins TRBV5-1 to TRBJ2-1; 10 bases map to TRBD2. This sequence originates from a man aged 35-75 years with stage I squamous cell lung carcinoma. The sequences come from peripheral blood, collected before any cancer treatment. CDR3 sequence reads: CASSLAPAGGDNEQFF. The CDR3 DNA reads TGCGCCAGCAGCTTGGCCCCAGCGGGAGGGGACAATGAGCAGTTCTTC.